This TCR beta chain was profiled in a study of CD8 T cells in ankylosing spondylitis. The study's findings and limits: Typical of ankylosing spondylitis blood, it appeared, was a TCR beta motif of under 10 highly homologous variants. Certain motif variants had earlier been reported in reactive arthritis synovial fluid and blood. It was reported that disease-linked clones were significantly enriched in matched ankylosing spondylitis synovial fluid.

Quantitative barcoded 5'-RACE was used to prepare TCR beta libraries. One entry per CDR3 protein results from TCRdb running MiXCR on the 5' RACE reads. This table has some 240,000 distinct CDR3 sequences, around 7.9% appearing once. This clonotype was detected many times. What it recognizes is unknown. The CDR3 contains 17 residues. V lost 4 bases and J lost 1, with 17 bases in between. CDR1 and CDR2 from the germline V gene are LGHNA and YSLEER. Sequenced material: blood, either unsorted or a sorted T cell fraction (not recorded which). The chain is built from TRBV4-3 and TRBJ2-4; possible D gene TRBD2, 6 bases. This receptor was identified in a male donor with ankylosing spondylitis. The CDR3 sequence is CASSLSNWGLAKNIQYF. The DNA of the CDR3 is TGCGCCAGCAGCCTTTCCAATTGGGGACTGGCCAAAAACATTCAGTACTTC.